One and the same sample provided the 31 T cell receptor beta chains below, sequenced in a study of cytomegalovirus exposure and HLA in healthy donors. PCR used 60 Vbeta primers and 13 Jbeta primers. TCRdb's copy holds only in-frame clones and misses some; the assay was immunoSEQ multiplex PCR. The data hold 150,000 to 200,000 clones, with roughly 79% observed a single time. Sequences were obtained from PBMCs. The receptors come from a woman aged 40 to 49 in good health and CMV-seronegative.

This rearrangement joins TRBV9 to TRBJ2-1; 9 bases line up with TRBD1. The CDR3 totals 15 residues. The V gene end was trimmed by 1 base and the J gene end by 6 bases; junction bases not matched to a gene: 5. CDR1 is SGDLS, CDR2 YYNGEE, per germline. The CDR3 DNA reads as TGTGCCAGCAGCGTATTGGGGACAGGGCTCAATGAGCAGTTCTTC. The encoded protein is CASSVLGTGLNEQFF.

The chain links TRBV10-3 to TRBJ2-7; no definite D call. The germline V gene encodes CDR1 ENHRY and CDR2 SYGVKD. V shed 0 bases and J shed 2 bases, with 11 bases lying between them. The CDR3 runs to 15 residues. The CDR3 DNA reads TGTGCCATCAGTGAGTCGATGTCAGGTGCCTACGAGCAGTACTTC. Translation gives CAISESMSGAYEQYF.

The gene calls are TRBV6-1 and TRBJ2-1; 7 bases are shared with TRBD1. The V gene's germline CDR1 is MNHNS and CDR2 SASEGT. Trimming cost V 5 bases and J 5 bases; bases outside gene matches: 3. The CDR3 runs to 13 residues. CDR3 in DNA: TGTGCCAGCAGTTGGGACAGTAACAATGAGCAGTTCTTC. Translating it yields CASSWDSNNEQFF.

V is TRBV19 and J is TRBJ1-4; possibly TRBD1 for D (5 bases). The CDR3 length is 14 residues. Germline CDR1 LNHDA, CDR2 SQIVND (reference sequence). V was trimmed by 6 bases and J by 6 bases, leaving 14 bases between them. The CDR3 spells CASSSSWGDEKLFF. The CDR3 DNA follows: TGTGCCAGTAGCTCCTCCTGGGGGGATGAAAAACTGTTTTTT. Full variable domain (rest looked up from reference TRBV19 and TRBJ1-4): DGGITQSPKYLFRKEGQNVTLSCEQNLNHDAMYWYRQDPGQGLRLIYYSQIVNDFQKGDIAEGYSVSREKKESFPLTVTSAQKNPTAFYLCASSSSWGDEKLFFGSGTQLSVL.

This rearrangement joins TRBV28 to TRBJ1-2; D gene unclear. The CDR3 has 13 residues. Germline CDR1 reads MDHEN; CDR2 reads SYDVKM. Trimming took 2 bases from V and 2 from J, leaving 6 bases between them. CDR3 nucleotides: TGTGCCAGCAGTTTAGGGCCCAACTATGGCTACACCTTC. This gives the protein CASSLGPNYGYTF.

This chain connects TRBV30 to TRBJ1-3; 10 bases line up with TRBD1. Germline trimming cut 3 bases from V and 4 bases from J; bases unmatched to any gene: 6. The CDR3 loop spans 15 amino acids. The germline V gene has CDR1 GTSNPN and CDR2 SVGIG (reference sequence). In DNA form, the CDR3 reads TGTGCCTGGAGCCACCCGGGACAGGGGGGAAACACCATATATTTT. Amino acids: CAWSHPGQGGNTIYF.

The chain links TRBV7-6 to TRBJ2-3; TRBD2 might be the D (5 bases). Trimming removed 5 bases from V and 6 bases from J, with 21 bases in between. Germline V gene data show CDR1 as SGHVS and CDR2 as FNYEAQ. The CDR3 spans 16 residues. The CDR3 loop reads CASSPGPSRTGDTQYF. CDR3 in DNA: TGTGCCAGCAGCCCCGGACCGTCTCGCACGGGGGATACGCAGTATTTT. Full variable domain (missing parts from reference TRBV7-6 and TRBJ2-3): GAGVSQSPRYKVTKRGQDVALRCDPISGHVSLYWYRQALGQGPEFLTYFNYEAQQDKSGLPNDRFSAERPEGSISTLTIQRTEQRDSAMYRCASSPGPSRTGDTQYFGPGTRLTVL.

The gene calls are TRBV30 and TRBJ1-3, with D maybe TRBD1 (6 bases). Germline CDR1 and CDR2: GTSNPN and SVGIG (reference sequence). The CDR3 extends over 19 amino acids. Between the trimmed V and J ends, which lost 0 bases and 1 base, there was a span of 22 bases. For the CDR3, the DNA is TGTGCCTGGAGTGTAATCCGGACAGTTCCATCTCGGTCTGGAAACACCATATATTTT. Protein sequence: CAWSVIRTVPSRSGNTIYF.

This clone was detected a few times. The gene calls are TRBV19 and TRBJ1-3; TRBD1 might be the D (6 bases). The V end lost 5 bases, the J end lost 2 bases, and 13 bases lay between the germline ends. Germline V gene data show CDR1 as LNHDA and CDR2 as SQIVND (reference sequence). The CDR3 loop spans 15 amino acids. CDR3 nucleotide sequence: TGTGCCAGTAGTCTCCCAAGGGGGACTGGAAACACCATATATTTT. Translation: CASSLPRGTGNTIYF.

The chain is built from TRBV7-9 and TRBJ1-1; a weak D match, TRBD1 (6 bases). The V end was cut by 5 bases, the J end by 8 bases, with 12 bases between. The germline CDR1 and CDR2 sequences are SEHNR and FQNEAQ (reference sequence). The CDR3 runs to 12 residues. CDR3 sequence (DNA): TGTGCCAGCAGCCCAACAGGGCAGGAAGCTTTCTTT. Protein: CASSPTGQEAFF.

This clone was seen a handful of times. V is TRBV5-4 and J is TRBJ1-4; tentative D call: TRBD1 (6 bases). Germline CDR1 SGHNT, CDR2 YYREEE (reference sequence). V lost 4 bases and J 4 bases, leaving 8 bases between the germline ends. This CDR3 contains 13 residues. The CDR3 DNA reads as TGTGCCAGCAGCATACAGGGTAATGAAAAACTGTTTTTT. Translating it yields CASSIQGNEKLFF.

This chain uses TRBV5-1 with TRBJ2-7; D is ambiguous. Trimming stripped 0 bases from V and 1 base from J, with 8 bases between. Germline CDR1 SGHRS, CDR2 YFSETQ. The CDR3 covers 14 residues. The CDR3 coding sequence is TGCGCCAGCAGCTTGGAATTCACATCCTACGAGCAGTACTTC. This codes for CASSLEFTSYEQYF. Looking up the rest from reference TRBV5-1 and TRBJ2-7 gives the full variable domain: KAGVTQTPRYLIKTRGQQVTLSCSPISGHRSVSWYQQTPGQGLQFLFEYFSETQRNKGNFPGRFSGRQFSNSRSEMNVSTLELGDSALYLCASSLEFTSYEQYFGPGTRLTVT.

The CDR3: CSGRTSGSGELFF. The CDR3 DNA sequence: TGCAGCGGCCGGACTAGCGGGAGTGGGGAGCTGTTTTTT. The V call is TRBV29-1, the J call TRBJ2-2, with TRBD2 matching 13 bases. Germline trimming cut 7 bases from V and 8 bases from J; bases unmatched to any gene: 4. The CDR3 extends over 13 amino acids. Germline CDR1 is SQVTM and CDR2 is ANQGSEA.

The CDR3 region is CAWSGEEDEQFF. Here the CDR3 DNA reads TGTGCCTGGAGTGGGGAGGAGGACGAGCAGTTCTTC. The chain has TRBV30 and TRBJ2-1; weak D call: TRBD2 (6 bases). There are 12 residues in the CDR3. Germline assignment: CDR1 GTSNPN and CDR2 SVGIG (reference sequence). The ends were cut back, 1 base at V and 10 bases at J, with 11 bases in the middle.

CDR3 in DNA: TGCGCCAGCAGCTTGGGGACTAGCGGGATCTCCGGGGAGCTGTTTTTT. It encodes CASSLGTSGISGELFF. V is TRBV5-1 and J is TRBJ2-2; 12 bases fit TRBD2. The CDR3 has 16 amino acids. Germline assignment: CDR1 SGHRS and CDR2 YFSETQ. V lost 0 bases to trimming and J lost 6 bases; unmatched junction nucleotides: 3.

The chain joins TRBV7-8 to TRBJ2-3; a weak D match, TRBD2 (5 bases). V lost 2 bases to trimming and J lost 2 bases, with 17 bases between them. The CDR3 is 17 amino acids. Germline assignment: CDR1 SGHVS and CDR2 FQNEAQ. This CDR3 reads CASSLFLGGGITDTQYF. CDR3 DNA sequence: TGTGCCAGCAGCTTATTTCTTGGAGGCGGAATCACAGATACGCAGTATTTT.

This clone has only a few counts. The V call is TRBV28, the J call TRBJ2-4; tentatively, D is TRBD2 (6 bases). V lost 2 bases and J 16 bases, leaving 18 bases between the germline ends. Germline V CDR1 and CDR2: MDHEN, SYDVKM. CDR3 length: 13 amino acids. CDR3 DNA: TGTGCCAGCAGTTTACCGGCGGGCGGGGAGATCTACTTC. Translated: CASSLPAGGEIYF. Complete variable domain (other parts from reference TRBV28 and TRBJ2-4): DVKVTQSSRYLVKRTGEKVFLECVQDMDHENMFWYRQDPGLGLRLIYFSYDVKMKEKGDIPEGYSVSREKKERFSLILESASTNQTSMYLCASSLPAGGEIYFGAGTRLSVL.

The rearrangement joins TRBV11-3 to TRBJ2-1, with 12 bases aligning to TRBD2. CDR3 length: 15 amino acids. After removal of 4 bases from V and 7 bases from J, the junction contained 5 bases not matched to a gene. CDR1 and CDR2 (germline): SGHNT, YENEEA. The CDR3 DNA follows: TGTGCCAGCAGCTCCCGACTAGCGGGAGCAAATGAGCAGTTCTTC. It translates to CASSSRLAGANEQFF.

This clone was picked up one time. The chain employs TRBV19 and TRBJ1-3, with D perhaps TRBD1 (6 bases). The CDR3 extends over 13 amino acids. The V and J ends lost 7 bases and 2 bases respectively, with 9 bases between them. In germline, CDR1 is LNHDA, CDR2 SQIVND (reference sequence). The CDR3 coding sequence is TGTGCCAGTACCAGGGGACCTGGAAACACCATATATTTT. Translation gives CASTRGPGNTIYF.

The CDR3 DNA follows: TGCAGCGTTGAAGAAGGGGGAGAGTGGTACAATGAGCAGTTCTTC. It yields the protein CSVEEGGEWYNEQFF. J is TRBJ2-1 and V is TRBV29-1; perhaps TRBD1 as D (6 bases). This CDR3 region has 15 residues. The V and J ends lost 0 bases and 4 bases respectively, with 13 bases between them. Germline V gene sequence: CDR1 SQVTM, CDR2 ANQGSEA.

This clone showed up just a few times. This sequence joins TRBV7-9 and TRBJ2-5, with D possibly being TRBD2 (6 bases). V lost 8 bases and J lost 4, with 14 bases in between. This CDR3 comprises 13 residues. Per germline, CDR1 SEHNR and CDR2 FQNEAQ (reference sequence). CDR3 loop: CASGERAGETQYF. CDR3 nucleotide sequence: TGTGCCAGCGGGGAGCGGGCGGGAGAGACCCAGTACTTC. Using reference TRBV7-9 and TRBJ2-5 for the parts outside the CDR3, the full variable domain is DTGVSQNPRHKITKRGQNVTFRCDPISEHNRLYWYRQTLGQGPEFLTYFQNEAQLEKSRLLSDRFSAERPKGSFSTLEIQRTEQGDSAMYLCASGERAGETQYFGPGTRLLVL.

The chain combines TRBV30 with TRBJ2-4; 8 nucleotides align to TRBD2. After removal of 5 bases from V and 1 base from J, the junction contained 4 bases not matched to a gene. The CDR3 is 14 residues long. The germline CDR1 and CDR2 sequences are GTSNPN and SVGIG (reference sequence). The CDR3 DNA is TGTGCCTGGTCCGGGACTAGTGCCAAAAACATTCAGTACTTC. As protein: CAWSGTSAKNIQYF. Looking up the rest from reference TRBV30 and TRBJ2-4 gives the full variable domain: SQTIHQWPATLVQPVGSPLSLECTVEGTSNPNLYWYRQAAGRGLQLLFYSVGIGQISSEVPQNLSASRPQDRQFILSSKKLLLSDSGFYLCAWSGTSAKNIQYFGAGTRLSVL.

This chain joins TRBV29-1 and TRBJ1-3; no definite D call. V dropped 3 bases and J dropped 4 bases, with 10 bases sitting between them. Per germline, CDR1 SQVTM and CDR2 ANQGSEA. The CDR3 runs 13 residues. CDR3 in DNA: TGCAGCGTTGAGGCGGCAAGCGGAAACACCATATATTTT. Protein: CSVEAASGNTIYF.

V is TRBV2 and J is TRBJ2-4, with TRBD2 identical over 7 bases. V shed 6 bases and J 8 bases; nucleotides not matched to a gene: 4. The germline gives CDR1 SNHLY, CDR2 FYNNEI. This CDR3 has 12 residues. The CDR3 coding sequence is TGTGCCAGCAGCAGCGGGGAGGACATTCAGTACTTC. This sequence encodes CASSSGEDIQYF. Full variable domain (outside the CDR3, taken from reference TRBV2 and TRBJ2-4): EPEVTQTPSHQVTQMGQEVILRCVPISNHLYFYWYRQILGQKVEFLVSFYNNEISEKSEIFDDQFSVERPDGSNFTLKIRSTKLEDSAMYFCASSSGEDIQYFGAGTRLSVL.

The CDR3 DNA reads TGTGCCAGCAGTTTTTTGACAGGGGGCCTAAACACCATATATTTT. Its translation is CASSFLTGGLNTIYF. The rearrangement uses TRBV28 and TRBJ1-3; 10 positions agree with TRBD1. The CDR3 loop spans 15 amino acids. V was clipped by 3 bases and J by 6 bases; unmatched bases: 5. The germline CDR1 and CDR2 sequences are MDHEN and SYDVKM.

CDR3: CASFAGTKDGYTF. Written as DNA, the CDR3 is TGTGCCAGCTTTGCCGGGACAAAAGATGGCTACACCTTC. J is TRBJ1-2 and V is TRBV18; possible D gene TRBD1, 6 bases. The CDR3 has 13 residues. Germline CDR1 KGHSH, CDR2 LQKENI. Trimming took 7 bases from V and 6 from J, leaving 15 bases between them.

This chain links TRBV11-3 with TRBJ2-1; the match to TRBD1 covers 12 bases. Germline V gene lookup returns CDR1 SGHNT and CDR2 YENEEA. The CDR3 extends over 17 amino acids. The trim removed 5 bases at V and 7 bases at J, leaving 12 bases unmatched. This CDR3 is CASSPGTGGEASNEQFF. The CDR3 coding sequence is TGTGCCAGCAGCCCCGGGACAGGGGGCGAGGCTTCAAATGAGCAGTTCTTC. Combining the CDR3 with reference TRBV11-3 and TRBJ2-1 gives the whole variable domain EAGVVQSPRYKIIEKKQPVAFWCNPISGHNTLYWYLQNLGQGPELLIRYENEEAVDDSQLPKDRFSAERLKGVDSTLKIQPAELGDSAVYLCASSPGTGGEASNEQFFGPGTRLTVL.

The rearrangement joins TRBV18 to TRBJ2-2, with TRBD1 matching over 10 bases. V dropped 3 bases and J dropped 1; count of bases not matched to a gene: 14. The CDR3 has 20 amino acids. CDR1 and CDR2 (germline): KGHSH, LQKENI. The CDR3 spells CASSPSGTGEINENTGELFF. The CDR3, as DNA: TGTGCCAGCTCACCTTCCGGGACAGGGGAGATAAACGAGAACACCGGGGAGCTGTTTTTT. The full variable domain, its missing parts supplied by reference TRBV18 and TRBJ2-2, is NAGVMQNPRHLVRRRGQEARLRCSPMKGHSHVYWYRQLPEEGLKFMVYLQKENIIDESGMPKERFSAEFPKEGPSILRIQQVVRGDSAAYFCASSPSGTGEINENTGELFFGEGSRLTVL.

CDR3 sequence (DNA): TGTGCCAGCAGCTTGGCCGTCAGTAGCCTTATGAACACTGAAGCTTTCTTT. Translation gives CASSLAVSSLMNTEAFF. The rearrangement uses TRBV5-4 and TRBJ1-1, with D uncertain. Germline V gives CDR1 SGHNT, CDR2 YYREEE (reference sequence). The V and J ends lost 0 bases and 0 bases respectively, with 15 bases between them. This CDR3 contains 17 residues.

This clone showed up just a few times. This chain joins TRBV6-5 and TRBJ1-1; the D is unclear. V dropped 0 bases and J dropped 4 bases, with 9 bases sitting between them. Per the germline V gene, CDR1 is MNHEY and CDR2 is SVGAGI. This CDR3 has 14 residues. DNA of the CDR3: TGTGCCAGCAGTTACTCGATAGGGAGCACTGAAGCTTTCTTT. Protein sequence: CASSYSIGSTEAFF.

The J gene is TRBJ1-5, the V gene TRBV19, with TRBD1 as a possible D gene (6 bases). The CDR3 consists of 17 residues. Germline lookup yields CDR1 LNHDA and CDR2 SQIVND (reference sequence). The V gene lost 4 bases and the J gene lost 6 bases, with 22 bases spanning the gap. CDR3 nucleotides: TGTGCCAGTAGTACCGAGGGGGGGGCAGGGGAGACTCAGCCCCAGCATTTT. This translates into CASSTEGGAGETQPQHF.